The 28 T cell receptor beta chains presented below share a single source sample, sequenced in a study of cytomegalovirus exposure and HLA in healthy donors. PCR primers comprised 60 Vbeta and 13 Jbeta primers. Assay used: immunoSEQ multiplex PCR; TCRdb lists only in-frame clones, some missing. The table lists 250,000 to 300,000 clones, approximately 85% of them singletons. The sequenced material came from PBMCs. The receptors come from a middle-aged woman in good health and CMV-seropositive.

The DNA for the CDR3 is TGTGCCATCAGTTCAGAATCGGGACAGGGGAACACTGAAGCTTTCTTT. Protein: CAISSESGQGNTEAFF. The chain carries TRBV10-3 and TRBJ1-1, with 9 bases aligning to TRBD1. The CDR3 totals 16 residues. The germline gives CDR1 ENHRY, CDR2 SYGVKD. Trimming at V came to 5 bases and at J to 1 base, leaving 8 bases not matched to a gene.

This chain links TRBV7-9 with TRBJ2-4; perhaps TRBD2 as D (6 bases). The CDR3 is made up of 15 amino acids. Germline CDR1 reads SEHNR; CDR2 reads FQNEAQ (reference sequence). Trimming took off 1 base at V and 8 bases at J, with 15 bases between the two ends. The DNA of the CDR3 is TGTGCCAGCAGCTTAGGCTTCGGGGAGGTGGACATTCAGTACTTC. It translates to CASSLGFGEVDIQYF.

Note on this clone: One end of the junction is discordant with germline, which a read error may explain. V gene TRBV20-1 combines with J gene TRBJ1-6; perhaps TRBD1 as D (6 bases). CDR3 size: 11 residues. CDR1 is DFQATT, CDR2 SNEGSKA, per germline (reference sequence). The CDR3 bases are TGCAGTGCAGTGCCAGGGGACCGAGCGGTTTTT. Protein product: CSAVPGDRAVF.

The chain combines TRBV19 with TRBJ2-7; D is possibly TRBD2 (5 bases). Trimming removed 7 bases at V and 5 bases at J, with 12 bases between. The germline CDR1 and CDR2 sequences are LNHDA and SQIVND (reference sequence). This CDR3 is 12 amino acids long. CDR3 bases: TGTGCCAGTAACGGGGAAAGAGACGAGCAGTACTTC. Its protein product is CASNGERDEQYF.

The V and J genes are TRBV30 and TRBJ1-6, with TRBD1 matching over 8 bases. The V gene end was trimmed by 2 bases and the J gene end by 10 bases; junction bases not matched to a gene: 4. The length of the CDR3 is 13 residues. Germline loops: CDR1 GTSNPN, CDR2 SVGIG (reference sequence). CDR3 in DNA: TGTGCCTGGAGTAGACAGGGGCCCTCACCCCTCCACTTT. It codes for CAWSRQGPSPLHF.

Only one count was recorded for this clone. V gene TRBV30 combines with J gene TRBJ2-2; 7 bases line up with TRBD1. This CDR3 is built from 16 residues. With 2 bases clipped from V and 1 base from J, the junction kept 7 bases outside the gene matches. The germline V gene has CDR1 GTSNPN and CDR2 SVGIG (reference sequence). CDR3 sequence reads: CAWSHLRQGNTGELFF. CDR3 nucleotides: TGTGCCTGGAGTCACTTGAGACAGGGGAACACCGGGGAGCTGTTTTTT. Full variable domain (remainder filled in from reference TRBV30 and TRBJ2-2): SQTIHQWPATLVQPVGSPLSLECTVEGTSNPNLYWYRQAAGRGLQLLFYSVGIGQISSEVPQNLSASRPQDRQFILSSKKLLLSDSGFYLCAWSHLRQGNTGELFFGEGSRLTVL.

Regarding this clone: Other DNA sequences of this sample code for an identical CDR3. This chain links TRBV28 with TRBJ2-5; a weak D match, TRBD1 (5 bases). The CDR3 covers 12 residues. Germline assignment: CDR1 MDHEN and CDR2 SYDVKM. The ends were cut back, 5 bases at V and 2 bases at J, with 6 bases in the middle. This chain's CDR3 is CASSQGQETQYF. CDR3 in DNA: TGTGCCAGCAGTCAGGGACAAGAGACCCAGTACTTC.

This rearrangement joins TRBV4-2 to TRBJ2-5, with 12 bases lining up with TRBD2. This CDR3 is 15 amino acids long. Germline values: CDR1 LGHNA, CDR2 YNFKEQ. Trimming at V came to 0 bases and at J to 12 bases, leaving 8 bases not matched to a gene. The CDR3 DNA follows: TGTGCCAGCAGCCAAGATAGCCTAGCGGGAGGGCCTAAGTACTTC. It specifies CASSQDSLAGGPKYF.

The DNA for the CDR3 is TGTGCCAGCAGGGACAGGGGGTCATCTGGGACCCAGTACTTC. Translating it yields CASRDRGSSGTQYF. The chain links TRBV11-1 to TRBJ2-5; 10 bases line up with TRBD1. The germline V gene has CDR1 SGHAT and CDR2 FQDESV (reference sequence). V trimming: 6 bases; J trimming: 7 bases; junction bases outside the gene matches: 8. CDR3 size: 14 residues.

J is TRBJ2-5 and V is TRBV29-1; TRBD1 matches at 9 bases. The CDR3 consists of 16 residues. Germline loops: CDR1 SQVTM, CDR2 ANQGSEA. J was trimmed by 5 bases and V by 6 bases; bases with no gene match: 16. The CDR3 DNA sequence: TGCAGCGTAGGGACAGGGAGTAGCGGTTGGGCCGAGACCCAGTACTTC. Its protein is CSVGTGSSGWAETQYF. The whole variable domain, remainder taken from reference TRBV29-1 and TRBJ2-5, is SAVISQKPSRDICQRGTSLTIQCQVDSQVTMMFWYRQQPGQSLTLIATANQGSEATYESGFVIDKFPISRPNLTFSTLTVSNMSPEDSSIYLCSVGTGSSGWAETQYFGPGTRLLVL.

The chain links TRBV4-1 to TRBJ2-5; TRBD2 matches at 12 bases. The CDR3 loop spans 15 amino acids. The V and J ends lost 1 base and 5 bases, in that order; junction bases with no gene match: 2. The germline V gene has CDR1 MGHRA and CDR2 YSYEKL. CDR3 residues: CASSQGTSGMETQYF. The CDR3 DNA is TGCGCCAGCAGCCAAGGGACTAGCGGGATGGAGACCCAGTACTTC.

This clone was seen once. The V gene is TRBV5-1, the J gene TRBJ2-1; perhaps TRBD1 as D (6 bases). In germline, CDR1 is SGHRS, CDR2 YFSETQ. The V and J ends lost 0 bases and 7 bases respectively, with 17 bases between them. The CDR3 consists of 16 residues. The CDR3 DNA reads as TGCGCCAGCAGCTTGGCCCGTGACAGGTCTGGGAATGAGCAGTTCTTC. Residues: CASSLARDRSGNEQFF.

This clone was seen once. The genes are TRBV28 and TRBJ2-2; 8 nucleotides align to TRBD2. J lost 5 bases, V lost 3 bases, and 11 bases had no gene match. Germline V gene data show CDR1 as MDHEN and CDR2 as SYDVKM. The CDR3 has 17 amino acids. The CDR3 nucleotides are TGTGCCAGCAGTTTCATTAAACCGGGACTAGGGACCGGGGAGCTGTTTTTT. Protein: CASSFIKPGLGTGELFF.

This chain links TRBV6-5 with TRBJ1-3; maybe TRBD1 (5 bases). The CDR3 consists of 15 residues. V lost 0 bases to trimming and J lost 4 bases, with 10 bases between them. The germline gives CDR1 MNHEY, CDR2 SVGAGI. CDR3 nucleotide sequence: TGTGCCAGCAGTTACTCGGGAGGGGTCGGAAACACCATATATTTT. Amino acid sequence: CASSYSGGVGNTIYF.

This clone was seen only once. The V gene is TRBV30, the J gene TRBJ1-5; 11 bases line up with TRBD1. The length of the CDR3 is 14 residues. Unmatched junction bases numbered 5, after V lost 4 bases and J lost 6 bases. The germline gives CDR1 GTSNPN, CDR2 SVGIG (reference sequence). The CDR3, as DNA: TGTGCCTGGAAAGGACAGGGGGCCGGTCAGCCCCAGCATTTT. It is translated as CAWKGQGAGQPQHF.

The chain joins TRBV7-9 to TRBJ2-5, with 11 bases fitting TRBD2. The better agreement between TRBJ2-7 and the DNA end casts doubt on the J call. The germline CDR1 and CDR2 sequences are SEHNR and FQNEAQ (reference sequence). The CDR3 has 16 amino acids. The CDR3, as DNA: TGTGCCAGCAGCTTACCCTCCGGGACTAGCGGCTACGAGCAGTACTTC. It is translated as CASSLPSGTSGYEQYF.

In this sample, this clone turned up a few times. The chain employs TRBV27 and TRBJ2-7; 7 bases agree with TRBD1. V dropped 1 base and J dropped 3; count of bases not matched to a gene: 18. CDR3 length equals 19 residues. Germline values: CDR1 MNHEY, CDR2 SMNVEV (reference sequence). CDR3 in amino acids: CASSLFGQVGEDRRYEQYF. CDR3 sequence (DNA): TGTGCCAGCAGTTTATTCGGACAGGTAGGTGAAGACCGTCGCTACGAGCAGTACTTC.

The chain carries TRBV15 and TRBJ1-4; possibly TRBD1 for D (6 bases). V lost 1 base and J lost 3, with 12 bases in between. The CDR3 is made up of 16 amino acids. The germline CDR1 and CDR2 sequences are LNHNV and YYDKDF (reference sequence). The CDR3 protein is CATSRGGGYSNEKLFF. In nucleotides, the CDR3 is TGTGCCACCAGCAGAGGAGGGGGATATTCTAATGAAAAACTGTTTTTT.

The chain has TRBV11-3 and TRBJ2-3, with no clear D. From germline, CDR1 is SGHNT and CDR2 YENEEA. This CDR3 is 12 amino acids long. Trimming pared 6 bases from V and 6 bases from J, leaving 10 bases between. CDR3: CASRLAPDTQYF. The CDR3, as DNA: TGTGCCAGCAGACTCGCGCCGGATACGCAGTATTTT. Combining the CDR3 with reference TRBV11-3 and TRBJ2-3 gives the whole variable domain EAGVVQSPRYKIIEKKQPVAFWCNPISGHNTLYWYLQNLGQGPELLIRYENEEAVDDSQLPKDRFSAERLKGVDSTLKIQPAELGDSAVYLCASRLAPDTQYFGPGTRLTVL.

This chain links TRBV6-5 with TRBJ2-1; 7 positions match TRBD2. The CDR3 spans 15 residues. With 3 bases clipped from V and 6 bases from J, the junction kept 8 bases outside the gene matches. Germline V gives CDR1 MNHEY, CDR2 SVGAGI. The CDR3 here is CASSYVLALSNEQFF. The CDR3 bases are TGTGCCAGCAGTTATGTACTAGCGTTATCCAATGAGCAGTTCTTC.

The rearrangement joins TRBV27 to TRBJ1-1; 9 nucleotides agree with TRBD1. The germline V gene has CDR1 MNHEY and CDR2 SMNVEV (reference sequence). This CDR3 is built from 17 residues. The V and J ends lost 0 bases and 9 bases, in that order; junction bases with no gene match: 14. In DNA, the CDR3 is TGTGCCAGCAGTTTATCTGCCACGGGACAGGGAAAGTTCCAAGCTTTCTTT. It yields the protein CASSLSATGQGKFQAFF.

The CDR3 loop is CASSLMAGPNTGELFF. CDR3 bases: TGTGCCAGCAGCTTAATGGCGGGCCCGAACACCGGGGAGCTGTTTTTT. The chain uses TRBV7-7 and TRBJ2-2, with TRBD2 as a possible D gene (5 bases). V was cut by 2 bases and J by 0 bases, with 10 bases left in between. The CDR3 loop spans 16 amino acids. The germline gives CDR1 SSHAT, CDR2 FNYEAQ (reference sequence).

This clone has more than one count but fewer than ten. The chain links TRBV6-1 to TRBJ2-1; D gene ambiguous. CDR1 MNHNS and CDR2 SASEGT come from the germline V gene. V lost 7 bases and J 10 bases, leaving 17 bases between the germline ends. The CDR3 length is 13 residues. The DNA of the CDR3 is TGTGCCAGCACCCTAGTCGGGTCGCCAGAGCAGTTCTTC. It encodes CASTLVGSPEQFF.

In this sample, this clone turned up a few times. The CDR3 protein is CASSRTSGQKETQYF. The CDR3 DNA follows: TGTGCCAGCAGTCGGACTAGCGGTCAGAAAGAGACCCAGTACTTC. This chain links TRBV28 with TRBJ2-5; 10 nucleotides line up with TRBD2. The CDR3 covers 15 residues. J was trimmed by 3 bases and V by 5 bases; bases with no gene match: 6. Germline V gene lookup returns CDR1 MDHEN and CDR2 SYDVKM.

This clone was seen a handful of times. The rearrangement uses TRBV6-6 and TRBJ1-2; 10 bases agree with TRBD1. The V gene end was trimmed by 6 bases and the J gene end by 8 bases; junction bases not matched to a gene: 9. Germline values: CDR1 MNHNY, CDR2 SVGAGI (reference sequence). The CDR3 sequence is 14 residues long. The CDR3 reads CASRGRDRGWGYTF. The CDR3 DNA reads TGTGCCAGCAGAGGCCGGGACAGGGGTTGGGGCTACACCTTC.

This chain joins TRBV14 and TRBJ1-1; D is unresolved. The germline V gene encodes CDR1 SGHDN and CDR2 FVKESK. The V and J ends lost 3 bases and 10 bases respectively, with 12 bases between them. CDR3 length: 12 residues. The CDR3 loop is CASSQGFTAAFF. In nucleotides, the CDR3 is TGTGCCAGCAGCCAGGGTTTTACAGCAGCTTTCTTT.

This sequence joins TRBV30 and TRBJ1-1; D perhaps matches TRBD1 (5 bases). Germline V gene data show CDR1 as GTSNPN and CDR2 as SVGIG (reference sequence). The CDR3 sequence is 14 residues long. The V and J ends lost 4 bases and 4 bases respectively, with 16 bases between them. CDR3 nucleotide sequence: TGTGCCTGGACCCTTCCAGACAGATCCACTGAAGCTTTCTTT. The encoded protein is CAWTLPDRSTEAFF. Together with reference TRBV30 and TRBJ1-1, the CDR3 gives the full variable domain: SQTIHQWPATLVQPVGSPLSLECTVEGTSNPNLYWYRQAAGRGLQLLFYSVGIGQISSEVPQNLSASRPQDRQFILSSKKLLLSDSGFYLCAWTLPDRSTEAFFGQGTRLTVV.

The V gene is TRBV28, the J gene TRBJ1-5; no reliable D call. Trimming left V 5 bases short and J 0 bases short, with 11 bases between. CDR3 size: 15 residues. Germline values: CDR1 MDHEN, CDR2 SYDVKM. CDR3 DNA sequence: TGTGCCAGCAGTCCCCAGGCTACTAGCAATCAGCCCCAGCATTTT. Its translation: CASSPQATSNQPQHF.